The sequence of this TCR beta chain was determined in a study of regulatory T cells in long-lasting Graves disease. HTBI primers from iRepertoire and Arm-PCR of CDR3 regions yielded the TCR beta libraries. MiXCR, applied by TCRdb to the multiplex PCR reads, yields one record per CDR3 protein. The sample holds approximately 400,000 distinct CDR3 sequences, 15% seen once. The time point is: newly diagnosed GD, antithyroid drugs for less than 3 months. With RNA extracted from PBMCs as input, the TCR library was made. This clonotype showed up many times. V lost 0 bases and J lost 9, with 9 bases in between. The CDR3 totals 13 residues. Germline CDR1 LGHDT, CDR2 YNNKEL (reference sequence). The same data also contributed to another study, on T cells in Graves' hyperthyroidism and ophthalmopathy. That publication notes: Graves' hyperthyroidism was deemed stable given no ophthalmopathy progression within 18 months. HTBI primers were the set used in a first-round RT-PCR of the TCR CDR3.

This material consisted of peripheral blood mononuclear cells (PBMCs), taken at new diagnosis, from a patient treated with antithyroid drugs. This receptor was taken from a woman in her twenties or thirties with Graves disease. The chain has TRBV3-1 and TRBJ2-1; D gene ambiguous. CDR3 DNA sequence: TGTGCCAGCAGCCAAGATCCAGCAGCTGAGCAGTTCTTC. It yields the protein CASSQDPAAEQFF.